Here is one TCR beta chain with its context. This clonotype was observed a handful of times. Its antigen has not been determined. No much larger clone exists at a distance of one base, and base qualities are not known. Set within a cohort of healthcare workers in London, UK, this nested case-control study involved weekly PCR testing of nasopharyngeal swabs along with blood sampling. Healthcare workers were recruited between 23 and 31 March 2020, during the week of the UK lockdown, and were followed weekly for up to roughly 15 weeks. The record originates from a study of early T cells in non-severe SARS-CoV-2 infection (dated by TCRdb to about 2021). About the investigation overall: Because TCR sequencing relied on bulk RNA taken from unsorted whole blood, pairing of alpha and beta chains was not possible.

The germline V gene specifies MNHEY as CDR1 and SVGEGT as CDR2. Trimming takes 8 bases from V and 5 bases from J, and the germline ends sit 22 bases apart. The CDR3 covers 16 residues, taking in both the cysteine and the phenylalanine. The retained sequence is limited to the CDR3, 48 bases, with the frame set at the first base. General findings and caveats noted by the study authors: VDJdb matching was skewed toward anti-spike CD8 responses and likely underestimated virus-specific expansions, missing private and CD4 specificities.

Receptor libraries were prepared by 5' RACE. Sequencing was performed on a NextSeq 500. Unique molecular identifiers were attached to individual cDNA molecules in the TCR library protocol so that sequencing error and PCR bias could be corrected. Both TCR alpha and beta chains were sequenced, and tight co-correlation was observed between alpha and beta sequence abundances in each sample. The study's processing was this. Decombinator V4 was used to annotate TCR sequences for V gene, J gene and CDR3. TCRs were defined as expanded if a significant change between any two time points was detected under a Poisson model with p below 0.0001. TCR abundances were normalised to the total number of TCRs sequenced per sample and were expressed as counts per million. MAIT TCRs were defined by TRAV1-2 paired with TRAJ12, TRAJ20 or TRAJ33, and iNKT TCRs by TRAV10 paired with TRAJ18. VDJdb, accessed 1 November 2021, was searched for CMV, EBV and SARS-CoV-2 annotated TCRs, with TCRs annotated for multiple antigens excluded. The public reads were reprocessed in TCRdb via fastp at Q25 and MiXCR, keeping in-frame beta chains. Rows matching on CDR3 protein sequence are summarized as one entry with the most common DNA and genes. TCRdb, not the original authors, processed these V and J calls. Recorded for this sample are around 63,000 distinct CDR3 sequences; more than 8.5% of them occurred a single time. The ten top clones hold roughly 16% of the sample.

The chain is made from TRBV6-2 or TRBV6-3 and TRBJ1-5; TRBD1 is perhaps the D gene, given 6 matching bases. Source: whole blood, taken at baseline. This clonotype was obtained from an adult who was a healthcare worker with PCR-confirmed SARS-CoV-2 infection or an uninfected control (not recorded which). CDR3 loop: CASHSSGRGADQPQHF. The sequence in DNA is TGTGCCAGCCACTCTTCAGGCCGGGGGGCTGATCAGCCCCAGCATTTT.